Each of the 2 T cell receptor beta chains below was sequenced from the same sample in a study of blood T cell repertoires in COVID-19. Method: immunoSEQ multiplex PCR; TCRdb's copy keeps in-frame clones and lacks some. The sample lists fewer than 250,000 clones, 70% to 90% seen once, with about 4.1% in the top ten. Sequencing was done on a sample of PBMCs or T cells enriched from blood (not recorded which). The receptor set was obtained from a middle-aged woman with acute COVID-19.

This clone has a handful of counts. The rearrangement uses TRBV7-3 and TRBJ2-3, with D uncertain. Germline-derived CDR1 and CDR2 are SGHTA and FQGTGA. The V gene lost 3 bases and the J gene lost 3 bases, with 10 bases spanning the gap. The length of the CDR3 is 14 residues. CDR3 sequence: CASSFASGTDTQYF. DNA of the CDR3: TGTGCCAGCAGCTTTGCCTCCGGTACAGATACGCAGTATTTT.

The chain recombines TRBV28 with TRBJ1-1; no reliable D call. The CDR3 loop spans 14 amino acids. Germline values: CDR1 MDHEN, CDR2 SYDVKM. V lost 1 base to trimming and J lost 3 bases, with 9 bases between them. CDR3 nucleotide sequence: TGTGCCAGCAGTTTATTTGACCGGGACACTGAAGCTTTCTTT. As protein: CASSLFDRDTEAFF.